This TCR beta chain appears in the sequencing data of a study of blood T cell repertoires in COVID-19. Whole-study context: Donors in the United States, Italy and Spain gave samples during acute or convalescent COVID-19. Sample material is recorded as cDNA or gDNA derived from T cells, B-cell-depleted T cells, or PBMCs.

V was clipped by 6 bases and J by 0 bases, with 9 bases between them. The V gene's germline CDR1 is MNHEY and CDR2 SVGAGI. The length of the CDR3 is 14 residues. Original processing methods: From reference gene primer amplification, estimates of nucleated cell counts were derived. Sequencing was performed with immunoSEQ multiplex PCR; in TCRdb, only in-frame clones are kept and a portion is missing. From that table come the V and J calls and clone size; the DNA was used to work out D and trimming. The profile covers around 80,000 clones, with more than 80% appearing a single time and around 13% taken by the ten largest.

The clonotype was recovered from a human donor in a cohort sampled during active COVID-19. The chain links TRBV6-5 to TRBJ1-3, with D possibly matching TRBD1 (6 bases). The sample taken for sequencing was peripheral blood. In DNA, the CDR3 is TGTGCCAGCAGAAGGGGGTTCTCTGGAAACACCATATATTTT. This encodes CASRRGFSGNTIYF.